These 8 T cell receptor beta chains share one sample of origin, sequenced in a study of shared clonotypes between healthy human individuals. Profiling relied on immunoSEQ multiplex PCR, and the TCRdb table lists in-frame clones only, not all of them. The sample has about 820,000 clones, 80% to 95% seen once. Naive CD8 cells were CD45RO-negative, positively selected for CCR7, excluding terminally differentiated effector memory CD45RA+ cells. The sequenced sample was naive CD8+ T cells sorted from blood. The source of these receptors is a man aged 30-40 years in good health.

This chain uses TRBV27 with TRBJ2-1, with a possible D match to TRBD1 (5 bases). CDR3 length: 16 residues. Germline assignment: CDR1 MNHEY and CDR2 SMNVEV (reference sequence). The V and J ends lost 5 bases and 0 bases respectively, with 14 bases between them. The CDR3 is CASSLRWTSSYNEQFF. The CDR3, as DNA: TGTGCCAGCAGTCTCCGATGGACAAGCTCCTACAATGAGCAGTTCTTC.

The chain uses TRBV7-9 and TRBJ2-7; D is uncertain. Trimming cost V 2 bases and J 2 bases, with 7 bases left between them. The CDR3 covers 13 residues. Germline loops: CDR1 SEHNR, CDR2 FQNEAQ (reference sequence). In DNA form, the CDR3 reads TGTGCCAGCAGCTTAAACAGAGCCTACGAGCAGTACTTC. Translating gives CASSLNRAYEQYF.

V and J are TRBV18 and TRBJ2-6; 13 nucleotides match TRBD2. Germline CDR1 KGHSH, CDR2 LQKENI. J lost 2 bases, V lost 4 bases, and 8 bases had no gene match. The length of the CDR3 is 19 residues. DNA of the CDR3: TGTGCCAGCTCACAACAGGGCGGGACTAGCGGGACTGGGGCCAACGTCCTGACTTTC. The encoded protein is CASSQQGGTSGTGANVLTF.

The sample holds one count of this clone. The chain carries TRBV29-1 and TRBJ2-1; the match to TRBD2 covers 9 bases. Germline CDR1 and CDR2: SQVTM and ANQGSEA. The CDR3 contains 18 residues. With 3 bases clipped from V and 8 bases from J, the junction kept 20 bases outside the gene matches. CDR3 DNA: TGCAGCGTTGAGCTGGGGGTCTCGGCGGGAGGGCCGGGCGATGAGCAGTTCTTC. Amino acid sequence: CSVELGVSAGGPGDEQFF.

This clone was found a few times. Other DNA sequences in this specimen translate into the identical CDR3. The rearrangement links TRBV4-1 to TRBJ2-7, with D tentatively TRBD2 (5 bases). The CDR3 runs 14 residues. Germline CDR1 reads MGHRA; CDR2 reads YSYEKL. The ends were cut back, 1 base at V and 0 bases at J, with 7 bases in the middle. The CDR3 spells CASSQVGSSYEQYF. DNA of the CDR3: TGCGCCAGCAGCCAAGTTGGGAGCTCCTACGAGCAGTACTTC.

As regards this clone: Germline and junction disagree at one end, which may indicate a read error. The chain uses TRBV9 and TRBJ2-7; D is undetermined. Germline values: CDR1 SGDLS, CDR2 YYNGEE. CDR3 length: 9 residues. CDR3 residues: CASSVPPRF. CDR3 coding DNA: TGTGCCAGCAGCGTACCCCCTCGCTTC.

J is TRBJ2-7 and V is TRBV6-6; no clear D. The V gene lost 4 bases and the J gene lost 2 bases, with 12 bases spanning the gap. CDR3 size: 14 residues. Germline V gives CDR1 MNHNY, CDR2 SVGAGI (reference sequence). In DNA form, the CDR3 reads TGTGCCAGCAGTTCGGCGGAGCGCCCCTACGAGCAGTACTTC. It encodes CASSSAERPYEQYF.

As regards this clone: This specimen includes other DNA sequences encoding the same CDR3. This rearrangement joins TRBV20-1 to TRBJ2-7; D uncertain. Germline V CDR1 and CDR2: DFQATT, SNEGSKA (reference sequence). Trimming took off 1 base at V and 4 bases at J, with 5 bases between the two ends. CDR3 length: 11 residues. CDR3 nucleotide sequence: TGCAGTGCTAGAGTTGGGTACGAGCAGTACTTC. Protein sequence: CSARVGYEQYF.